The 20 T cell receptor beta chains below were found in one sample sequenced in a study of T cells after somatic rescue of genetic block. TCRdb keeps only in-frame clones here, not all; method: immunoSEQ multiplex PCR. This sample has around 67,000 clones, with 92% found just once. The specimen sequenced was peripheral blood mononuclear cells (PBMCs). All receptors come from a man aged 40-55 years.

V is TRBV28 and J is TRBJ2-7, with TRBD1 as a possible D gene (6 bases). The CDR3 contains 14 residues. Germline CDR1 is MDHEN and CDR2 is SYDVKM. V shed 6 bases and J shed 0 bases, with 12 bases lying between them. The CDR3 DNA reads TGTGCCAGCAGATGGACAGCTAACTCCTACGAGCAGTACTTC. Translating it yields CASRWTANSYEQYF.

V and J are TRBV5-4 and TRBJ2-1; 13 bases align to TRBD2. The CDR3 length is 13 residues. Germline CDR1 is SGHNT and CDR2 is YYREEE (reference sequence). The junction had 4 bases not matched to a gene; V was cut back by 4 bases and J by 12 bases. CDR3 DNA: TGTGCCAGCAGCACGGGACTAGCGGGGTTGCAGTTCTTC. Its translation is CASSTGLAGLQFF.

V and J are TRBV9 and TRBJ2-3, with 7 nucleotides matching TRBD2. V gave up 0 bases and J gave up 2 bases; unmatched junction bases: 9. The CDR3 runs 17 residues. The germline V gene encodes CDR1 SGDLS and CDR2 YYNGEE. The CDR3 protein is CASSVEVGGINTDTQYF. Here the CDR3 DNA reads TGTGCCAGCAGCGTAGAGGTGGGGGGGATTAACACAGATACGCAGTATTTT.

This chain joins TRBV9 and TRBJ2-3, with 11 bases that match TRBD2. V shed 3 bases, J shed 2 bases, and the junction held 5 bases outside the gene matches. Germline CDR1 and CDR2: SGDLS and YYNGEE. This CDR3 comprises 16 residues. CDR3 amino acids: CASSGRLAGITDTQYF. CDR3 bases: TGTGCCAGCAGCGGAAGACTAGCGGGGATCACAGATACGCAGTATTTT.

The CDR3 DNA reads as TGCAGTGCCCGGGACGGCGACCTCCACTTT. It specifies CSARDGDLHF. The chain uses TRBV20-1 and TRBJ1-6; TRBD1 is a possible D gene (5 bases). Germline V gives CDR1 DFQATT, CDR2 SNEGSKA (reference sequence). The CDR3 loop spans 10 amino acids. Trimming shortened V by 6 bases and J by 15 bases, and 12 bases separated the two germline ends.

The chain links TRBV4-1 to TRBJ1-1; 11 positions agree with TRBD1. Germline trimming cut 4 bases from V and 3 bases from J; bases unmatched to any gene: 7. This CDR3 region has 16 residues. From germline, CDR1 is MGHRA and CDR2 YSYEKL. CDR3 DNA: TGCGCCAGCAGCCTACATTGGGACAGGGGGGACACTGAAGCTTTCTTT. Translated, it gives CASSLHWDRGDTEAFF.

The chain recombines TRBV7-9 with TRBJ1-2; no firm D call. V gave up 2 bases and J gave up 4 bases, with 8 bases separating them. This CDR3 region has 13 residues. Germline CDR1 reads SEHNR; CDR2 reads FQNEAQ (reference sequence). CDR3 amino acids: CASSLPLGYGYTF. The DNA of the CDR3 is TGTGCCAGCAGCTTACCCCTAGGCTATGGCTACACCTTC.

This clone showed up just once. This CDR3 is CAWSSSGGTGYEQYF. Here the CDR3 DNA reads TGTGCCTGGAGTTCTAGCGGGGGCACCGGATACGAGCAGTACTTC. The gene calls are TRBV30 and TRBJ2-7; 10 bases align to TRBD2. V dropped 2 bases and J dropped 4; count of bases not matched to a gene: 8. The V gene's germline CDR1 is GTSNPN and CDR2 SVGIG (reference sequence). This CDR3 has 15 amino acids.

The CDR3 DNA reads TGTGCCATCAGTGAGGGGGGACAGGCCTACGAGCAGTACTTC. Protein: CAISEGGQAYEQYF. The gene calls are TRBV10-3 and TRBJ2-7, with 8 bases fitting TRBD1. The V and J ends lost 2 bases and 2 bases, in that order; junction bases with no gene match: 2. The CDR3 spans 14 residues. Per germline, CDR1 ENHRY and CDR2 SYGVKD.

The rearrangement uses TRBV5-5 and TRBJ1-1; no clear D. Trimming stripped 0 bases from V and 2 bases from J, with 2 bases between. The CDR3 contains 12 residues. Germline loops: CDR1 SGHKS, CDR2 YYEKEE (reference sequence). As DNA, the CDR3 is TGTGCCAGCAGCTTGGATAACACTGAAGCTTTCTTT. Its translation: CASSLDNTEAFF.

This clone was seen a single time. The chain employs TRBV7-9 and TRBJ2-7; D remains unclear. Germline-derived CDR1 and CDR2 are SEHNR and FQNEAQ (reference sequence). The CDR3 sequence is 12 residues long. V lost 5 bases, J lost 5 bases, and 10 bases lay in between. Here the CDR3 reads CASSAPGDEQYF. CDR3 sequence (DNA): TGTGCCAGCAGCGCCCCGGGTGACGAGCAGTACTTC.

The V and J genes are TRBV27 and TRBJ2-5; 10 bases match TRBD2. Trimming at V came to 3 bases and at J to 6 bases, leaving 7 bases not matched to a gene. Looked up from germline, CDR1 is MNHEY and CDR2 is SMNVEV (reference sequence). There are 15 residues in the CDR3. The DNA of the CDR3 is TGTGCCAGCAGTTTGCAAGCGGGGGGGGTGAAGACCCAGTACTTC. Its protein product is CASSLQAGGVKTQYF.

This chain links TRBV6-1 with TRBJ2-5, with 11 bases that match TRBD1. Unmatched junction bases numbered 10, after V lost 6 bases and J lost 7 bases. This CDR3 spans 15 amino acids. Germline CDR1 reads MNHNS; CDR2 reads SASEGT. CDR3 in DNA: TGTGCCAGCAGGGGTTCGGGACAGGGGGTTATGACCCAGTACTTC. Translating gives CASRGSGQGVMTQYF.

CDR3 sequence reads: CASSTGPGTSTDTQYF. The CDR3 DNA sequence: TGTGCCAGCAGCACGGGTCCTGGGACTAGCACAGATACGCAGTATTTT. The V call is TRBV5-8, the J call TRBJ2-3; perhaps TRBD2 as D (6 bases). CDR1 and CDR2 (germline): SGHTS, YDEGEE. V lost 4 bases and J 0 bases, leaving 15 bases between the germline ends. The CDR3 is 16 residues long.

This chain uses TRBV2 with TRBJ1-2; 8 bases are a match to TRBD1. The ends lost 1 base at V and 6 bases at J; junction bases unmatched: 7. This CDR3 spans 15 amino acids. Germline V gene lookup returns CDR1 SNHLY and CDR2 FYNNEI. As DNA, the CDR3 is TGTGCCAGCAGTGAAGTTCGCAGGGGGCGTGATGGCTACACCTTC. It is translated as CASSEVRRGRDGYTF.

CDR3 sequence: CASSAGPASYNEQFF. CDR3 bases: TGTGCCAGCAGTGCGGGTCCCGCCTCCTACAATGAGCAGTTCTTC. The V gene is TRBV6-4, the J gene TRBJ2-1; D not certain. CDR1 and CDR2 (germline): MRHNA, SNTAGT. The V and J ends lost 4 bases and 0 bases respectively, with 10 bases between them. The CDR3 is made up of 15 amino acids.

This rearrangement joins TRBV5-1 to TRBJ2-4; TRBD1 matches at 8 bases. V was pared by 0 bases and J by 6 bases, with 5 bases of the junction left unmatched. Germline CDR1 is SGHRS and CDR2 is YFSETQ. The CDR3 spans 15 residues. The CDR3 DNA reads TGCGCCAGCAGCTTGGAACAGGGGGACCGAAACATTCAGTACTTC. This encodes CASSLEQGDRNIQYF.

The V and J genes are TRBV9 and TRBJ2-3; no clear D. Trimming pared 1 base from V and 0 bases from J, leaving 21 bases between. CDR3 length: 19 amino acids. In germline, CDR1 is SGDLS, CDR2 YYNGEE. The CDR3 DNA reads TGTGCCAGCAGCGTACCCAAAGCGCCAGCTGGCCATAGCACAGATACGCAGTATTTT. Protein: CASSVPKAPAGHSTDTQYF.

This rearrangement joins TRBV5-1 to TRBJ1-3; TRBD1 aligns across 9 bases. V gave up 0 bases and J gave up 4 bases; unmatched junction bases: 5. This CDR3 has 16 residues. Germline V lookup: CDR1 SGHRS, CDR2 YFSETQ. The CDR3 sequence: CASSLAGTGYGNTIYF. The CDR3 DNA follows: TGCGCCAGCAGCTTGGCCGGGACAGGGTACGGAAACACCATATATTTT.

J is TRBJ2-1 and V is TRBV2; 9 nucleotides agree with TRBD1. The V segment lost 7 bases and the J segment 5 bases; nucleotides outside the gene matches: 6. CDR1 is SNHLY and CDR2 is FYNNEI in the germline V gene. The CDR3 contains 14 residues. The CDR3 coding sequence is TGTGCCAGCAAAAGACAGGGGGGAAACAATGAGCAGTTCTTC. It yields the protein CASKRQGGNNEQFF.